This T cell receptor (beta chain) was sequenced for a study of quantifying T cell responses using KT2 cells. Study-wide background: Reverse transcription used primers in the TCR alpha and beta constant regions. Estimated efficiency of the T4 ligation step was above 9% under optimum conditions.

This clonotype occurred many times. A single-stranded UMI oligo with SP2 sequence was ligated to cDNA 3' ends. The first PCR ran 3 to 5 cycles with an equimolar RC1.1 and RC1.2 beta primer mix. A single record per CDR3 protein comes from TCRdb applying MiXCR to the UMI-ligation and nested PCR reads. The sample holds around 56,000 distinct CDR3 sequences; roughly an eighth are singletons and the top ten take 9.4%. The germline gives CDR1 DFQATT, CDR2 SNEGSKA (reference sequence). The CDR3 is made up of 14 amino acids. V shed 6 bases and J 0 bases; nucleotides not matched to a gene: 7. The chain links TRBV20-1 to TRBJ2-7; 8 bases are shared with TRBD2. The sequenced material came from PBMCs spiked with cells of the T cell clone KT2. This clonotype originated in a human donor. The CDR3 sequence: CSAAGVVRSYEQYF. CDR3 sequence (DNA): TGCAGTGCAGCGGGGGTTGTCCGCTCCTACGAGCAGTACTTC.